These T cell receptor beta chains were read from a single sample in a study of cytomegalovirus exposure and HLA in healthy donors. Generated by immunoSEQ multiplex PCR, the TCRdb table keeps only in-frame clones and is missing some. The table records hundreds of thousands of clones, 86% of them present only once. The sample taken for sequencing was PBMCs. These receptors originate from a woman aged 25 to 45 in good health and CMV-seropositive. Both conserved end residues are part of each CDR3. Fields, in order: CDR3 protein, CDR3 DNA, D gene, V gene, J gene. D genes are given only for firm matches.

CDR3aa: CASSLGLAGVDTQYF; CDR3nt: TGTGCCAGCAGCCTTGGACTAGCGGGAGTAGATACGCAGTATTTT; d_gene: TRBD2; v_gene: TRBV11-2; j_gene: TRBJ2-3
CDR3aa: CASSSWTEKDSTDTQYF; CDR3nt: TGTGCCAGCAGCTCTTGGACAGAGAAGGATAGCACAGATACGCAGTATTTT; d_gene: -; v_gene: TRBV28; j_gene: TRBJ2-3
CDR3aa: CASRTSGRSTDTQYF; CDR3nt: TGTGCCAGCAGGACTAGCGGGAGAAGTACAGATACGCAGTATTTT; d_gene: TRBD2; v_gene: TRBV6-1; j_gene: TRBJ2-3
CDR3aa: CASSQDVESVGFF; CDR3nt: TGCGCCAGCAGCCAAGATGTAGAGTCCGTTGGGTTCTTC; d_gene: -; v_gene: TRBV4-1; j_gene: TRBJ2-1
CDR3aa: CASGFGTSDQETQYF; CDR3nt: TGTGCTAGTGGTTTCGGGACATCAGACCAAGAGACCCAGTACTTC; d_gene: -; v_gene: TRBV12-5; j_gene: TRBJ2-5
CDR3aa: CASSLIAGAKNIQYF; CDR3nt: TGTGCCAGCAGCTTAATTGCGGGAGCCAAAAACATTCAGTACTTC; d_gene: -; v_gene: TRBV11-3; j_gene: TRBJ2-4
CDR3aa: CASSVDGGGDEQFF; CDR3nt: TGTGCCAGCAGCGTAGATGGGGGAGGGGATGAGCAGTTCTTC; d_gene: TRBD2; v_gene: TRBV9; j_gene: TRBJ2-1
CDR3aa: CASSYPSSYNEQFF; CDR3nt: TGTGCCAGTAGCTACCCAAGCTCCTACAATGAGCAGTTCTTC; d_gene: -; v_gene: TRBV19; j_gene: TRBJ2-1
CDR3aa: CASSESGLASYNEQFF; CDR3nt: TGCGCCAGCAGTGAGTCGGGACTAGCATCTTACAATGAGCAGTTCTTC; d_gene: TRBD2; v_gene: TRBV10-1; j_gene: TRBJ2-1
CDR3aa: CASSTQGATGELFF; CDR3nt: TGTGCCAGCAGTACACAGGGGGCCACCGGGGAGCTGTTTTTT; d_gene: TRBD1; v_gene: TRBV6-5; j_gene: TRBJ2-2
CDR3aa: CSVEDPTGPDTQYF; CDR3nt: TGCAGCGTTGAAGATCCGACAGGTCCAGATACGCAGTATTTT; d_gene: -; v_gene: TRBV29-1; j_gene: TRBJ2-3